This is a list of T cell receptor beta chains from one sample in a study of blood T cell repertoires in COVID-19. Libraries were prepared by immunoSEQ multiplex PCR; TCRdb keeps only in-frame clonotypes and omits some of them. The sample has approximately 230,000 clones, around 84% seen once. The material sequenced was PBMCs or T cells enriched from blood (not recorded which). The receptors originated from a middle-aged man who had recovered from COVID-19. CDR3s include the opening cysteine and the closing phenylalanine or tryptophan. The D gene is left open where the match is weak. Part of the rows lack a size; the others show once, few, many or a class for expanded clones.

v_gene	j_gene	abundance	d_gene	CDR3nt	CDR3aa
TRBV9	TRBJ2-2	NA	NA	TGTGCCAGCAGCGTAAGTTCGGCAGGTAACACCGGGGAGCTGTTTTTT	CASSVSSAGNTGELFF
TRBV6-2/TRBV6-3	TRBJ2-1	NA	NA	TGTGCCAGCAGTTACTTCGATGAGCAGTTCTTC	CASSYFDEQFF
TRBV9	TRBJ2-1	NA	TRBD2	TGTGCCAGCAGCGCAACGTCCGTAGCGGGAGAGGGTGAGCAGTTCTTC	CASSATSVAGEGEQFF
TRBV9	TRBJ2-2	NA	TRBD2	TGTGCCAGCAGCGTAGCCCCAGCGGGGGCGGACGGGGAGCTGTTTTTT	CASSVAPAGADGELFF
TRBV5-1	TRBJ1-5	NA	TRBD1	TGCGCCAGCAGCTTGGGACAGGGTCTCGGCCAGCCCCAGCATTTT	CASSLGQGLGQPQHF
TRBV28	TRBJ1-1	NA	NA	TGTGCCAGCAGTTTACCTACAGAAAACACTGAAGCTTTCTTT	CASSLPTENTEAFF
TRBV19	TRBJ1-3	NA	NA	TGTGCCAGTAGTATAGCTCTATTGTTCGGACTCCACTCTGGAAACACCATATATTTT	CASSIALLFGLHSGNTIYF
TRBV24-1	TRBJ1-5	NA	NA	TGTGCCACCAGTCATTCGGGGTCAAATCAGCCCCAGCATTTT	CATSHSGSNQPQHF
TRBV10-2	TRBJ1-5	NA	NA	TGCGCCAGCAGTGAGGCGGGTCGGAGGCTAGGGGGACCCCAGCATTTT	CASSEAGRRLGGPQHF
TRBV7-2	TRBJ2-7	NA	TRBD2	TGTGCCAGCAGCTTACCTAGCGGGAGCGAGCAGTACTTC	CASSLPSGSEQYF
TRBV18	TRBJ2-7	NA	TRBD1	TGTGCCAGCTCACCTACCTGGGACAGCCAACTCCAGCAGTACTTC	CASSPTWDSQLQQYF
TRBV6-4	TRBJ1-1	NA	TRBD1	TGTGCCAGCAGTGACTCTTTACAGGGGGCCGCTTTCTTT	CASSDSLQGAAFF
TRBV29-1	TRBJ1-4	NA	NA	TGCAGCGTTGTGGGACCGGGGGCAACTAATGAAAAACTGTTTTTT	CSVVGPGATNEKLFF
TRBV28	TRBJ1-4	once	NA	TGTGCCAGCAGTTTACAGGCGGGGGGAGAAAAACTGTTTTTT	CASSLQAGGEKLFF
TRBV19	TRBJ1-5	NA	TRBD1	TGTGCCAGTAGTATGGGCAGGGGGTTGGTTATTGGCAATCAGCCCCAGCATTTT	CASSMGRGLVIGNQPQHF